What follows describes a single T cell receptor beta chain. Its specificity is unknown. This CDR3 comprises 15 residues. Germline assignment: CDR1 MNHNY and CDR2 SVGAGI (reference sequence). V was pared by 0 bases and J by 9 bases, with 15 bases between. The sample is drawn from a study of shared clonotypes between healthy human individuals. Study in general: Every donor yielded three CD4 naive, three CD4 memory, two CD8 naive and one CD8 memory plate.

Findings and limits, study-wide: Some clonotypes were shared by all four sorted-subset donors, while others were not shared. The non-shared ones had lower generation probabilities than the shared ones.

Naive CD8 isolation took CD45RO-negative cells positively selected for CCR7 and excluded terminally differentiated effector memory CD45RA+ cells. Study donors comprised healthy, HIV-negative adults devoid of recent acute infection or vaccination. Produced via immunoSEQ multiplex PCR; TCRdb's table is partial and in-frame only. The sample lists about 750,000 clones, 80% to 95% seen once, with more than 20% in the top ten. This TCR derives from a man younger than 40 in good health. This chain links TRBV6-6 with TRBJ1-5; D not certain. The specimen was naive CD8+ T cells sorted from blood. The CDR3 reads CASSYSVEASGPQHF. In DNA form, the CDR3 reads TGTGCCAGCAGTTACTCGGTGGAGGCCTCAGGGCCCCAGCATTTT.